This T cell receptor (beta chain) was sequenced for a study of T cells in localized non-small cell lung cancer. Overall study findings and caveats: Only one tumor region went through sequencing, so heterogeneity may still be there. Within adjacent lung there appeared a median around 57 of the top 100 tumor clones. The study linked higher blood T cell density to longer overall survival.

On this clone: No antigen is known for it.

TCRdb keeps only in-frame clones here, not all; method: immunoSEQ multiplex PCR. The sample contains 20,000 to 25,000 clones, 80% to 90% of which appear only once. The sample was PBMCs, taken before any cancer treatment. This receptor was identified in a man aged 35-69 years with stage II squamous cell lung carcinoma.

CDR3: CATQLFLAGAYEQYF. CDR3 DNA sequence: TGTGCCACCCAGCTTTTCCTAGCGGGGGCCTACGAGCAGTACTTC. The genes are TRBV7-2 and TRBJ2-7; 10 bases match TRBD2. Germline V gene data show CDR1 as SGHTA and CDR2 as FQGNSA. With 10 bases clipped from V and 2 bases from J, the junction kept 11 bases outside the gene matches. The CDR3 sequence is 15 residues long.